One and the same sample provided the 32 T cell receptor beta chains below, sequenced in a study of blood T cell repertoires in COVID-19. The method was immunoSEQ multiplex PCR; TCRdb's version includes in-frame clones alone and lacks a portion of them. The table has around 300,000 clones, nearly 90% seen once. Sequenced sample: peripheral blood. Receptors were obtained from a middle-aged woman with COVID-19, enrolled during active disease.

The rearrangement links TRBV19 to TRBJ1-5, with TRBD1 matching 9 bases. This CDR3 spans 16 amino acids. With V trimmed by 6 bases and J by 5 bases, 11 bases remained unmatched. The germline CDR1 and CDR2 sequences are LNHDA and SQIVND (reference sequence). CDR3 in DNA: TGTGCCAGTAGGGAAACCGGGACAGGGATCGATCAGCCCCAGCATTTT. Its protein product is CASRETGTGIDQPQHF.

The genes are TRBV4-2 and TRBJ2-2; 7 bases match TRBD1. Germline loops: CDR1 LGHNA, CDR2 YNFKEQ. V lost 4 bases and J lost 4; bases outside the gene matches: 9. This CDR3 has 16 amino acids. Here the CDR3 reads CASSPPSDRATGELFF. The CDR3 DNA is TGTGCCAGCAGCCCACCCTCAGACAGGGCCACCGGGGAGCTGTTTTTT.

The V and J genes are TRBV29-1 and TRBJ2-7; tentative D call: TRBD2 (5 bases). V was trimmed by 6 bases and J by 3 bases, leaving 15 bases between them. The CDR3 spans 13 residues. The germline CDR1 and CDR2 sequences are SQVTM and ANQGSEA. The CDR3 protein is CSVVGGPDYEQYF. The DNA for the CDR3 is TGCAGCGTCGTTGGCGGGCCTGACTACGAGCAGTACTTC.

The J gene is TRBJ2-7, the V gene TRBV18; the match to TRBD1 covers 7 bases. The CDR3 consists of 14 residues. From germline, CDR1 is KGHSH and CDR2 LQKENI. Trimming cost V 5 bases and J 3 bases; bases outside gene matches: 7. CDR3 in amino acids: CASSTDRVNYEQYF. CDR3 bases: TGTGCCAGCTCAACCGACAGGGTTAACTACGAGCAGTACTTC.

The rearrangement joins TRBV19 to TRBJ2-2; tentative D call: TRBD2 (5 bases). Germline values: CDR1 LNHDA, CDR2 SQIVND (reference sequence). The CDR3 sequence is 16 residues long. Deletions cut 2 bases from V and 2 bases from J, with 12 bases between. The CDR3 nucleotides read TGTGCCAGTAGTATATCAAGGACTCATAACACCGGGGAGCTGTTTTTT. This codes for CASSISRTHNTGELFF.

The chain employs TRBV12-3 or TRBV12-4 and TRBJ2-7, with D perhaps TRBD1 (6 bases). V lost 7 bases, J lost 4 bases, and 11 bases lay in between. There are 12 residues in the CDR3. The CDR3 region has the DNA TGTGCCAGCACCCTGGGGGCTTACGAGCAGTACTTC. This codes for CASTLGAYEQYF.

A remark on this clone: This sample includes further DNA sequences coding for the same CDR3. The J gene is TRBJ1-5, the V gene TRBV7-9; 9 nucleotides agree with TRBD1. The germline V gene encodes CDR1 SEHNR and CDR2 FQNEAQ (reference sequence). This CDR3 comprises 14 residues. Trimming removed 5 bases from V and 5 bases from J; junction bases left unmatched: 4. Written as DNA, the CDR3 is TGTGCCAGCAGCCCGGGACAGGGAGATCAGCCCCAGCATTTT. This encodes CASSPGQGDQPQHF. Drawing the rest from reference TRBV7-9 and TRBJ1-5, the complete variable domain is DTGVSQNPRHKITKRGQNVTFRCDPISEHNRLYWYRQTLGQGPEFLTYFQNEAQLEKSRLLSDRFSAERPKGSFSTLEIQRTEQGDSAMYLCASSPGQGDQPQHFGDGTRLSIL.

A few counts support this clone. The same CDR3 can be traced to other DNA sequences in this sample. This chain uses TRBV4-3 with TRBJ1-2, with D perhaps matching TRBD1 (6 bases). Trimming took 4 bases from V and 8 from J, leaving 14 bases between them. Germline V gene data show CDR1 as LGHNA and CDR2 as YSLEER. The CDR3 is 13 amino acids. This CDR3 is CASSPRTGSGYTF. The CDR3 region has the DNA TGCGCCAGCAGCCCCCGAACAGGGAGCGGCTACACCTTC.

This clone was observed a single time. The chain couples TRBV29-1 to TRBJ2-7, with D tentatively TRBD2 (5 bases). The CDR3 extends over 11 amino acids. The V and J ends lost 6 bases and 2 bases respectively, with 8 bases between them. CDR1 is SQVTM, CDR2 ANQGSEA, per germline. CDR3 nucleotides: TGCAGCGTCCTGACTACCTACGAGCAGTACTTC. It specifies CSVLTTYEQYF.

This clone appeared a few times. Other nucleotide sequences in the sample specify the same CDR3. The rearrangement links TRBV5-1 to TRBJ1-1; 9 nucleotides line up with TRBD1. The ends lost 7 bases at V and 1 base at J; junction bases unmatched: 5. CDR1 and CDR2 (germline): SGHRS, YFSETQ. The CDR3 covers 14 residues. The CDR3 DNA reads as TGCGCCAGCTCCAGGGGACAGGGGAACACTGAAGCTTTCTTT. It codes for CASSRGQGNTEAFF.

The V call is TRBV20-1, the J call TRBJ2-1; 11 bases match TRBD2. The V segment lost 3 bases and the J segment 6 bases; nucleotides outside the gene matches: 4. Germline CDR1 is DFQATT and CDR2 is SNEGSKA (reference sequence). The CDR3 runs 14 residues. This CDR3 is CSASSSGRANEQFF. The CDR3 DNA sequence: TGCAGTGCTAGTAGTAGCGGGAGGGCCAATGAGCAGTTCTTC.

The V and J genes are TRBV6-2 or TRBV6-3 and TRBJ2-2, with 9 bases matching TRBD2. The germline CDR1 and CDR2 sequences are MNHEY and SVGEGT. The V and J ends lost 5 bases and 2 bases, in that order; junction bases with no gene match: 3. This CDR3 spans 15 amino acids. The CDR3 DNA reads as TGTGCCAGCAGTAGTAGCGGGAGAAACACCGGGGAGCTGTTTTTT. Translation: CASSSSGRNTGELFF.

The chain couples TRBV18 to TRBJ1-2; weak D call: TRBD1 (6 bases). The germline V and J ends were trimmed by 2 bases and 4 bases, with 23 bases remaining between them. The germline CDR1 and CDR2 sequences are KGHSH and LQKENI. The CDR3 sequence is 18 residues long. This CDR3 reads CASSPKESWTRGSYGYTF. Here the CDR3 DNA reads TGTGCCAGCTCACCAAAAGAATCCTGGACCAGGGGTTCCTATGGCTACACCTTC.

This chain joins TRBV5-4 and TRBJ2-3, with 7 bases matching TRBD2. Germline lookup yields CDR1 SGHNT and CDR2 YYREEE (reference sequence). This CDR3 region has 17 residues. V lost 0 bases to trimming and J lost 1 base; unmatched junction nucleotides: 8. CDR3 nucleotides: TGTGCCAGCAGCTTGGAGGTACGACTAGCTGGCACAGATACGCAGTATTTT. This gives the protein CASSLEVRLAGTDTQYF.

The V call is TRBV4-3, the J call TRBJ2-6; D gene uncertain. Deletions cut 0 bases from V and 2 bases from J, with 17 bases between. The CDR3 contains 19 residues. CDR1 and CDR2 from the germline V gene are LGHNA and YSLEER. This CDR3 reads CASSQEKVRLWAGANVLTF. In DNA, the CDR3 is TGCGCCAGCAGCCAAGAAAAGGTCAGACTTTGGGCTGGGGCCAACGTCCTGACTTTC.

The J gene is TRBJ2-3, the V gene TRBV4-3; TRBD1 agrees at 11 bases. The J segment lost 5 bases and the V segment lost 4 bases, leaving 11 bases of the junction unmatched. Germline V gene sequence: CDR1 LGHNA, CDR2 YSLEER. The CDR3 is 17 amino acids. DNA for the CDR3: TGCGCCAGCAGCCGGCTAGGGACAGGGGGTTATTTAGATACGCAGTATTTT. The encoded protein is CASSRLGTGGYLDTQYF.

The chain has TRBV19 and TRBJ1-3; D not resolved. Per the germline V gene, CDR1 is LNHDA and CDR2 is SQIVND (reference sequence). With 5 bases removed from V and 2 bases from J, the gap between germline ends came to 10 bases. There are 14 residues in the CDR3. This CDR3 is CASSPYRTGNTIYF. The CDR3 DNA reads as TGTGCCAGTAGTCCTTACAGAACTGGAAACACCATATATTTT.

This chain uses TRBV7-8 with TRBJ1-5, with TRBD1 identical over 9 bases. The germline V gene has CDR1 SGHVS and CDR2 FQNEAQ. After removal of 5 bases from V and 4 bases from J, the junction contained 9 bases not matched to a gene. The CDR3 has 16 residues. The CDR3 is CASSPRTGTGNQPQHF. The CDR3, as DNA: TGTGCCAGCAGCCCGCGTACCGGGACAGGGAATCAGCCCCAGCATTTT.

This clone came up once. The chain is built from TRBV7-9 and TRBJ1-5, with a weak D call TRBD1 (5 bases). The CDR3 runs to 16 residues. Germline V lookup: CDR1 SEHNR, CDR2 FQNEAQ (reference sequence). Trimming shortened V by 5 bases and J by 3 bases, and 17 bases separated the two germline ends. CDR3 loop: CASSPIDSGDNQPQHF. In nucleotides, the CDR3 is TGTGCCAGCAGCCCGATCGATTCGGGGGACAATCAGCCCCAGCATTTT. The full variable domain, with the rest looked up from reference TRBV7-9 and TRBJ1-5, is DTGVSQNPRHKITKRGQNVTFRCDPISEHNRLYWYRQTLGQGPEFLTYFQNEAQLEKSRLLSDRFSAERPKGSFSTLEIQRTEQGDSAMYLCASSPIDSGDNQPQHFGDGTRLSIL.

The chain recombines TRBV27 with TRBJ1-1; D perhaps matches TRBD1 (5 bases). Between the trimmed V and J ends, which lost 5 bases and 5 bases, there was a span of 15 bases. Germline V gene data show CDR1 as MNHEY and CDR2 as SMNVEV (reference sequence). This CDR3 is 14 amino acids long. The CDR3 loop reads CASSLGGLGTEAFF. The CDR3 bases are TGTGCCAGCAGTCTGGGGGGTTTGGGAACTGAAGCTTTCTTT.

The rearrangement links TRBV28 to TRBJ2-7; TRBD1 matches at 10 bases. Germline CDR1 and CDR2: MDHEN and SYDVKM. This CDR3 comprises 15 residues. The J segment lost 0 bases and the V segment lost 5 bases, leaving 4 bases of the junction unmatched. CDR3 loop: CASSPRTGGSYEQYF. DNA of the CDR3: TGTGCCAGCAGTCCTCGGACAGGGGGCTCCTACGAGCAGTACTTC. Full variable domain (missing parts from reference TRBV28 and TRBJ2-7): DVKVTQSSRYLVKRTGEKVFLECVQDMDHENMFWYRQDPGLGLRLIYFSYDVKMKEKGDIPEGYSVSREKKERFSLILESASTNQTSMYLCASSPRTGGSYEQYFGPGTRLTVT.

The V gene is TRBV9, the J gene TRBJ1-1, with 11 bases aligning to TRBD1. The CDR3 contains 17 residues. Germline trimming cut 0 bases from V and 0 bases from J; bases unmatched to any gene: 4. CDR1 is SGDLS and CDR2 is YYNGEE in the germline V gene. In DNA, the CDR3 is TGTGCCAGCAGCGTAGGTTGGACAGGGGGCATGAACACTGAAGCTTTCTTT. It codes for CASSVGWTGGMNTEAFF.

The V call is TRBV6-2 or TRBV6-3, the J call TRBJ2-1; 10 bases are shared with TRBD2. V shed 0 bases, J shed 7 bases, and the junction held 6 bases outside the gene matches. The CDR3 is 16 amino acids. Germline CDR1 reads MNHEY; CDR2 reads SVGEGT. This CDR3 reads CASSYSSGRASNEQFF. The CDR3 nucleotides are TGTGCCAGCAGTTACTCGAGCGGGAGGGCCTCGAATGAGCAGTTCTTC.

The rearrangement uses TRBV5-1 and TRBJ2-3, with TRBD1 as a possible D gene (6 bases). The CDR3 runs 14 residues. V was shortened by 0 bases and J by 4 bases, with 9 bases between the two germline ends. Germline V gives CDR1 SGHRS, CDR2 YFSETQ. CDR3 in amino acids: CASSLGQVADTQYF. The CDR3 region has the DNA TGCGCCAGCAGCTTGGGACAGGTTGCAGATACGCAGTATTTT.

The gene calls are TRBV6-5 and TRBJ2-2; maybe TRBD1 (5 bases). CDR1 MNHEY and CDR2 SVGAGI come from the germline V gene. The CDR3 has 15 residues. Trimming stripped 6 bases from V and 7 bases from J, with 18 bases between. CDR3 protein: CASSTHSRAVGELFF. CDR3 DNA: TGTGCCAGCAGCACTCACAGCAGGGCTGTCGGGGAGCTGTTTTTT.

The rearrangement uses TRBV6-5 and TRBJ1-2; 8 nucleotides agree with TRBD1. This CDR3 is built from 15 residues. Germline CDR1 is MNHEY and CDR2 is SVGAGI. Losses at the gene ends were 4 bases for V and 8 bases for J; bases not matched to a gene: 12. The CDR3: CASSSSDRGTGGYTF. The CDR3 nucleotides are TGTGCCAGCAGTTCATCCGACAGGGGTACGGGAGGCTACACCTTC.

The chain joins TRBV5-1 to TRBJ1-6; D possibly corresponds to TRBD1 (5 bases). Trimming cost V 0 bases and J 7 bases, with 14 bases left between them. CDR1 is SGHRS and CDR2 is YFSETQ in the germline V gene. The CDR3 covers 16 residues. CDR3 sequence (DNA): TGCGCCAGCAGCTTGGCGGGGGAGCCAGCAAATTCACCCCTCCACTTT. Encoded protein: CASSLAGEPANSPLHF.

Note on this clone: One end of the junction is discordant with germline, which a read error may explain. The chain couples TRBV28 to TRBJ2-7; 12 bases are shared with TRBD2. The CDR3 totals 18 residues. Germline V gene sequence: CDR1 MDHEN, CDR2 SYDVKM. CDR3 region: CASSLCWLAGGPTYKQYF. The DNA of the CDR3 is TGTGCCAGCAGTTTATGTTGGCTAGCGGGAGGGCCTACCTACAAGCAGTACTTC.

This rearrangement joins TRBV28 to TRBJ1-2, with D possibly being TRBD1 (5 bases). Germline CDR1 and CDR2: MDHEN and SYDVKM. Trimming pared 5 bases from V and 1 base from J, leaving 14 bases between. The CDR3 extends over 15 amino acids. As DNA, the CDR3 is TGTGCCAGCAGTCATATGGGAGGGGATAACTATGGCTACACCTTC. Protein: CASSHMGGDNYGYTF.

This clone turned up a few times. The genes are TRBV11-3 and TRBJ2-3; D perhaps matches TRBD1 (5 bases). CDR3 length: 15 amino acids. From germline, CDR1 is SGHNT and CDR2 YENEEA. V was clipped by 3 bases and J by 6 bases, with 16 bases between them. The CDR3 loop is CASSLGTEGVDTQYF. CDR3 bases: TGTGCCAGCAGCTTGGGAACGGAAGGGGTGGATACGCAGTATTTT.

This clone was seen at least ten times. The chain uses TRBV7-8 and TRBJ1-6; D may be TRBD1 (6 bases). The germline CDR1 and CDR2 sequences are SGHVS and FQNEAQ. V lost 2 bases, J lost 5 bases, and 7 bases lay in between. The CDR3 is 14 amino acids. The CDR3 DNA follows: TGTGCCAGCAGCTTACGGACAGATAATTCACCCCTCCACTTT. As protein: CASSLRTDNSPLHF. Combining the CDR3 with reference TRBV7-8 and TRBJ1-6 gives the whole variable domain GAGVSQSPRYKVAKRGQDVALRCDPISGHVSLFWYQQALGQGPEFLTYFQNEAQLDKSGLPSDRFFAERPEGSVSTLKIQRTQQEDSAVYLCASSLRTDNSPLHFGNGTRLTVT.

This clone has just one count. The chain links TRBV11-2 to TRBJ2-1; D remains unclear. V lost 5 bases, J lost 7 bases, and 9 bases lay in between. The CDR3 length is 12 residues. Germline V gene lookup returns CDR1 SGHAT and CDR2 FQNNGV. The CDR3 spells CASSPALNEQFF. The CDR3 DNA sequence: TGTGCCAGCAGCCCTGCTCTAAATGAGCAGTTCTTC.